The 3 T cell receptor beta chains presented below share a single source sample, sequenced in a study of T cell responses to AZD1222 COVID-19 vaccine. Clones were read by immunoSEQ multiplex PCR, and TCRdb kept only the in-frame ones, dropping some. This table has some 170,000 clones, approximately 88% appearing once. The sequenced sample was peripheral blood, obtained on day 0 of AZD1222 vaccination. The receptors here all came from an adult in good health.

The chain employs TRBV7-2 and TRBJ1-3; D remains ambiguous. CDR3 size: 14 residues. Looked up from germline, CDR1 is SGHTA and CDR2 is FQGNSA. Trimming pared 2 bases from V and 2 bases from J, leaving 7 bases between. CDR3 nucleotides: TGTGCCAGCAGCTTATCTCTGGCTGGAAACACCATATATTTT. It translates to CASSLSLAGNTIYF.

The rearrangement links TRBV11-3 to TRBJ2-5; D remains ambiguous. The CDR3 has 12 residues. The germline V gene has CDR1 SGHNT and CDR2 YENEEA. The V end lost 4 bases, the J end lost 7 bases, and 10 bases lay between the germline ends. The CDR3, as DNA: TGTGCCAGCAGCTCCGAACTGGGGACCCAGTACTTC. Its protein is CASSSELGTQYF.

CDR3 in amino acids: CASSPLNRGGYNEQFF. The CDR3 region has the DNA TGTGCCAGCAGTCCCCTTAATCGCGGGGGGTACAATGAGCAGTTCTTC. V gene TRBV6-2 or TRBV6-3 combines with J gene TRBJ2-1, with 8 bases matching TRBD2. Germline CDR1 is MNHEY and CDR2 is SVGEGT. The CDR3 runs 16 residues. With V trimmed by 5 bases and J by 4 bases, 10 bases remained unmatched.